These 30 T cell receptor beta chains originate from one sample sequenced in a study of identical twins (dated by TCRdb to 2016 to 2017). Libraries were prepared through 5' RACE. The data were produced on an Illumina HiSeq 2000. TCRdb reworked the public reads: Q25 trimming with fastp, MiXCR clone assembly, productive beta chains retained. Merged by CDR3 protein, the rows form single entries marked with the most common genes and DNA. The sample table shows roughly 540,000 distinct CDR3 sequences, and less than 25% are seen once. In total, the top ten clones hold roughly 0.91% of the sample. The same sample was also used in a study of T cells expressing NK-cell markers.

The specimen sequenced was CD4+ T cells sorted from blood. These TCRs come from a woman aged 18 to 35 in good health.

The V and J genes are TRBV5-1 and TRBJ2-1; no firm D call. Germline assignment: CDR1 SGHRS and CDR2 YFSETQ. The CDR3 consists of 13 residues. Trimming took off 2 bases at V and 6 bases at J, with 9 bases between the two ends. CDR3: CASSFPTSNEQFF. CDR3 bases: TGCGCCAGCAGCTTCCCGACATCCAATGAGCAGTTCTTC.

This sequence joins TRBV7-2 and TRBJ1-6; a weak D match, TRBD1 (5 bases). Trimming left V 9 bases short and J 6 bases short, with 18 bases between. CDR1 is SGHTA, CDR2 FQGNSA, per germline. The CDR3 loop spans 15 amino acids. CDR3 coding DNA: TGTGCCAGTGGGACCGGGGCGGTTAGTAATTCACCCCTCCACTTT. Amino acids: CASGTGAVSNSPLHF.

V is TRBV12-3 or TRBV12-4 and J is TRBJ2-7; 9 nucleotides match TRBD1. The CDR3 has 14 residues. After removal of 7 bases from V and 5 bases from J, the junction contained 9 bases not matched to a gene. For the CDR3, the DNA is TGTGCCAGCACCCGGGGACAGGGTCTCAACGAGCAGTACTTC. Protein sequence: CASTRGQGLNEQYF.

This clonotype was observed a handful of times. The V call is TRBV7-9, the J call TRBJ2-6; no firm D call. Germline values: CDR1 SEHNR, CDR2 FQNEAQ (reference sequence). This CDR3 has 16 residues. Trimming took 1 base from V and 0 from J, leaving 7 bases between them. The CDR3 DNA reads TGTGCCAGCAGCTTAGGGTCTGGCTCTGGGGCCAACGTCCTGACTTTC. As protein: CASSLGSGSGANVLTF.

In nucleotides, the CDR3 is TGTGCCAGCTCACCACCGACAGCCATCAGGACCCAGTACTTC. It specifies CASSPPTAIRTQYF. This chain links TRBV18 with TRBJ2-5; a possible D gene is TRBD1 (5 bases). Trimming removed 0 bases from V and 7 bases from J, with 12 bases in between. The V gene's germline CDR1 is KGHSH and CDR2 LQKENI. This CDR3 is built from 14 residues.

The chain couples TRBV6-5 to TRBJ2-3, with TRBD2 matching 10 bases. V shed 4 bases, J shed 13 bases, and the junction held 8 bases outside the gene matches. Germline V gene data show CDR1 as MNHEY and CDR2 as SVGAGI. The CDR3 is 13 amino acids. As DNA, the CDR3 is TGTGCCAGCAGTTGGTCAGCGGGGGGGCCTGAGTATTTT. Amino acid sequence: CASSWSAGGPEYF.

The V gene is TRBV4-3, the J gene TRBJ2-4, with D unresolved. CDR1 is LGHNA and CDR2 is YSLEER in the germline V gene. The CDR3 consists of 14 residues. V was cut by 0 bases and J by 9 bases, with 12 bases left in between. The CDR3 nucleotides are TGCGCCAGCAGCCAAGATCAGGCGGTAGGCATTCAGTACTTC. Amino acids: CASSQDQAVGIQYF.

The sample holds one count of this clonotype. The chain employs TRBV2 and TRBJ2-7; TRBD2 aligns across 9 bases. The CDR3 is 15 residues long. J gave up 0 bases and V 6 bases, and 6 bases lay outside the gene matches. Germline values: CDR1 SNHLY, CDR2 FYNNEI. The CDR3 bases are TGTGCCAGCAGAGTAGCGGGGGTGAGCTCCTACGAGCAGTACTTC. Residues: CASRVAGVSSYEQYF.

The V and J genes are TRBV5-4 and TRBJ2-3; D possibly uses TRBD1 or TRBD2 (6 bases each). V was shortened by 3 bases and J by 3 bases, with 17 bases between the two germline ends. The CDR3 has 16 residues. From germline, CDR1 is SGHNT and CDR2 YYREEE (reference sequence). Here the CDR3 reads CASSSWSGARTDTQYF. In nucleotides, the CDR3 is TGTGCCAGCAGCTCCTGGTCGGGGGCGCGGACAGATACGCAGTATTTT. The full variable domain, with the rest looked up from reference TRBV5-4 and TRBJ2-3, is ETGVTQSPTHLIKTRGQQVTLRCSSQSGHNTVSWYQQALGQGPQFIFQYYREEENGRGNFPPRFSGLQFPNYSSELNVNALELDDSALYLCASSSWSGARTDTQYFGPGTRLTVL.

This clonotype occurred a few times. The V and J genes are TRBV29-1 and TRBJ1-4, with 8 positions matching TRBD1. This CDR3 is built from 14 residues. Trimming removed 0 bases from V and 5 bases from J; junction bases left unmatched: 2. CDR1 and CDR2 (germline): SQVTM, ANQGSEA. The CDR3 loop is CSVEERQGNEKLFF. The CDR3, as DNA: TGCAGCGTTGAAGAACGACAGGGGAATGAAAAACTGTTTTTT. Based on the CDR3 plus reference TRBV29-1 and TRBJ1-4, the full variable domain is SAVISQKPSRDICQRGTSLTIQCQVDSQVTMMFWYRQQPGQSLTLIATANQGSEATYESGFVIDKFPISRPNLTFSTLTVSNMSPEDSSIYLCSVEERQGNEKLFFGSGTQLSVL.

V and J are TRBV29-1 and TRBJ2-1; TRBD2 might be the D (7 bases). The CDR3 spans 14 residues. The germline gives CDR1 SQVTM, CDR2 ANQGSEA. Trimming removed 7 bases from V and 8 bases from J, with 21 bases in between. CDR3 region: CSGFRGAISHEQFF. CDR3 in DNA: TGCAGCGGCTTTCGGGGGGCGATCTCCCATGAGCAGTTCTTC.

This clonotype was seen a handful of times. The gene calls are TRBV20-1 and TRBJ2-3; the match to TRBD1 covers 10 bases. V trimming: 3 bases; J trimming: 9 bases; junction bases outside the gene matches: 3. CDR1 DFQATT and CDR2 SNEGSKA come from the germline V gene (reference sequence). The CDR3 is 12 amino acids. CDR3 sequence (DNA): TGCAGTGCTAGTCAGACAGGGGGCACGCAGTATTTT. Translated: CSASQTGGTQYF.

The chain employs TRBV20-1 and TRBJ2-3, with TRBD2 identical over 8 bases. Germline CDR1 and CDR2: DFQATT and SNEGSKA (reference sequence). This CDR3 comprises 16 residues. After removal of 0 bases from V and 0 bases from J, the junction contained 5 bases not matched to a gene. The chain's CDR3 is CSARDGLAYSTDTQYF. In DNA form, the CDR3 reads TGCAGTGCTAGAGATGGACTAGCTTATAGCACAGATACGCAGTATTTT.

This clonotype was counted between two and nine times. The chain carries TRBV20-1 and TRBJ2-5; 8 bases line up with TRBD1. V was clipped by 3 bases and J by 5 bases; unmatched bases: 14. Germline V gene data show CDR1 as DFQATT and CDR2 as SNEGSKA (reference sequence). The CDR3 contains 16 residues. The CDR3 sequence: CSASNPRRTGTETQYF. The CDR3 DNA follows: TGCAGTGCTAGTAACCCACGGAGGACAGGGACGGAGACCCAGTACTTC.

This clonotype was detected only a few times. The chain combines TRBV6-1 with TRBJ1-2, with D hard to call. The CDR3 runs to 11 residues. In germline, CDR1 is MNHNS, CDR2 SASEGT. Between the trimmed V and J ends, which lost 6 bases and 3 bases, there was a span of 5 bases. The CDR3 nucleotides are TGTGCCAGCAGGCCAGACTATGGCTACACCTTC. Encoded protein: CASRPDYGYTF.

The chain has TRBV7-2 and TRBJ2-5; 8 nucleotides match TRBD1. The V gene's germline CDR1 is SGHTA and CDR2 FQGNSA. V dropped 6 bases and J dropped 5; count of bases not matched to a gene: 5. CDR3 size: 13 residues. The CDR3 loop is CASSRYRGETQYF. DNA of the CDR3: TGTGCCAGCAGTCGTTACAGGGGGGAGACCCAGTACTTC.

V gene TRBV12-5 combines with J gene TRBJ1-4; D gene uncertain. Germline V lookup: CDR1 LGHNT, CDR2 FRNRAP. V dropped 5 bases and J dropped 8 bases, with 12 bases sitting between them. The CDR3 runs to 13 residues. The CDR3 loop reads CASGAHQAEKLFF. CDR3 in DNA: TGTGCTAGTGGTGCACACCAGGCAGAAAAACTGTTTTTT.

The sample holds a few counts of this clonotype. The J gene is TRBJ2-1, the V gene TRBV27; the D gene could be TRBD1 or TRBD2 (5 bases each). The germline V gene has CDR1 MNHEY and CDR2 SMNVEV (reference sequence). Between the trimmed V and J ends, which lost 3 bases and 12 bases, there was a span of 12 bases. This CDR3 region has 12 residues. CDR3 region: CASSFPGPSQFF. The DNA for the CDR3 is TGTGCCAGCAGTTTTCCGGGACCGTCGCAGTTCTTC.

V usage is TRBV14 and J usage is TRBJ2-7; TRBD2 matches at 7 bases. Germline-derived CDR1 and CDR2 are SGHDN and FVKESK. This CDR3 region has 15 residues. J lost 5 bases, V lost 2 bases, and 9 bases had no gene match. The CDR3 sequence is CASSQPGLRTHEQYF. Here the CDR3 DNA reads TGTGCCAGCAGCCAACCGGGACTAAGAACTCACGAGCAGTACTTC.

The sample holds many counts of this clonotype. J is TRBJ2-7 and V is TRBV20-1; 9 bases align to TRBD2. With V trimmed by 6 bases and J by 5 bases, 5 bases remained unmatched. The CDR3 is 12 residues long. Germline CDR1 DFQATT, CDR2 SNEGSKA (reference sequence). CDR3 residues: CSAGLAINEQYF. CDR3 nucleotide sequence: TGCAGTGCAGGACTAGCGATCAACGAGCAGTACTTC.

V is TRBV28 and J is TRBJ1-2; D unclear. Trimming pared 2 bases from V and 4 bases from J, leaving 20 bases between. CDR1 and CDR2 (germline): MDHEN, SYDVKM. CDR3 length: 17 residues. The CDR3 DNA sequence: TGTGCCAGCAGTTTAGGTGTCGGGATGTCTTTCACCTATGGCTACACCTTC. Protein product: CASSLGVGMSFTYGYTF.

The sample holds a few counts of this clonotype. This sequence joins TRBV6-2 or TRBV6-3 and TRBJ2-5, with D possibly matching TRBD2 (5 bases). Trimming took off 7 bases at V and 6 bases at J, with 18 bases between the two ends. The CDR3 has 14 residues. Per germline, CDR1 MNHEY and CDR2 SVGEGT. The CDR3 here is CASTLMGRWQTQYF. CDR3 DNA sequence: TGTGCCAGCACCCTTATGGGGAGATGGCAGACCCAGTACTTC.

The V and J genes are TRBV20-1 and TRBJ1-5, with D tentatively TRBD1 (6 bases). Between the trimmed V and J ends, which lost 5 bases and 11 bases, there was a span of 16 bases. Germline values: CDR1 DFQATT, CDR2 SNEGSKA (reference sequence). The CDR3 consists of 12 residues. The CDR3 DNA follows: TGCAGTGCTTTAACAGGGTCTGGCTCCCAGCATTTT. Translating it yields CSALTGSGSQHF.

The chain has TRBV20-1 and TRBJ2-1, with D possibly TRBD2 on 6 matching bases. Looked up from germline, CDR1 is DFQATT and CDR2 is SNEGSKA (reference sequence). Trimming stripped 6 bases from V and 1 base from J, with 13 bases between. The CDR3 is made up of 14 amino acids. The chain's CDR3 is CSAQTRLSYNEQFF. DNA for the CDR3: TGCAGTGCGCAGACTAGATTATCCTACAATGAGCAGTTCTTC.

This clonotype was picked up many times. The J gene is TRBJ2-5, the V gene TRBV20-1, with 12 positions matching TRBD2. Germline V CDR1 and CDR2: DFQATT, SNEGSKA (reference sequence). The CDR3 loop spans 15 amino acids. V lost 6 bases and J lost 5; bases outside the gene matches: 10. CDR3 sequence (DNA): TGCAGTGCGAGTAACCCGACTAGCGGGAGTGAGACCCAGTACTTC. Protein: CSASNPTSGSETQYF.

This clonotype occurred many times. The chain links TRBV7-2 to TRBJ2-3, with 7 positions matching TRBD2. Germline CDR1 and CDR2: SGHTA and FQGNSA. Trimming removed 3 bases from V and 2 bases from J; junction bases left unmatched: 5. CDR3 length equals 15 residues. The CDR3 bases are TGTGCCAGCAGCTTGGGGAGGGGCCCCACAGATACGCAGTATTTT. It encodes CASSLGRGPTDTQYF.

This clonotype was detected a few times. This chain links TRBV7-8 with TRBJ2-2, with 8 nucleotides matching TRBD1. V was pared by 2 bases and J by 4 bases, with 6 bases of the junction left unmatched. Germline assignment: CDR1 SGHVS and CDR2 FQNEAQ. CDR3 length: 16 residues. The CDR3 coding sequence is TGTGCCAGCAGCTTACCGCAGGGGGCTACCACCGGGGAGCTGTTTTTT. It is translated as CASSLPQGATTGELFF.

There are a few counts of this clonotype. V is TRBV7-9 and J is TRBJ2-1, with 7 bases lining up with TRBD2. The trim removed 2 bases at V and 5 bases at J, leaving 9 bases unmatched. The germline V gene encodes CDR1 SEHNR and CDR2 FQNEAQ (reference sequence). This CDR3 has 16 residues. This CDR3 is CASSLSLGLGDNEQFF. In DNA, the CDR3 is TGTGCCAGCAGCTTAAGCCTCGGACTAGGAGACAATGAGCAGTTCTTC.

The J gene is TRBJ1-2, the V gene TRBV19; D is uncertain. This CDR3 region has 13 residues. V lost 5 bases to trimming and J lost 5 bases, with 12 bases between them. In germline, CDR1 is LNHDA, CDR2 SQIVND (reference sequence). Here the CDR3 DNA reads TGTGCCAGTAGTCCCCTATTGGTTTATGGCTACACCTTC. It translates to CASSPLLVYGYTF.

This clonotype was picked up a small number of times. V is TRBV20-1 and J is TRBJ2-2; 8 bases are shared with TRBD2. Germline V CDR1 and CDR2: DFQATT, SNEGSKA (reference sequence). The CDR3 runs 17 residues. V shed 0 bases, J shed 0 bases, and the junction held 6 bases outside the gene matches. CDR3 bases: TGCAGTGCTAGAGATGCAAGTAGCGGGGCGAACACCGGGGAGCTGTTTTTT. This translates into CSARDASSGANTGELFF.